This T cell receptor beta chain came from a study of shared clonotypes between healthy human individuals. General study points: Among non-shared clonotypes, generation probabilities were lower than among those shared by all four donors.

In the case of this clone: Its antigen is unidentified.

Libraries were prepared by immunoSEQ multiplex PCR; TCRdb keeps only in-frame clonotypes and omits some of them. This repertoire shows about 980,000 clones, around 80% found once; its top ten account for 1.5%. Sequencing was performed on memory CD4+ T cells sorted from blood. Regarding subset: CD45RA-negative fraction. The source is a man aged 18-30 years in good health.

CDR3 amino acids: CASNTKGAGDTQYF. The CDR3 DNA reads TGTGCCAGCAACACTAAGGGGGCCGGTGATACGCAGTATTTT. The rearrangement links TRBV28 to TRBJ2-3, with 7 bases fitting TRBD1. This CDR3 is 14 amino acids long. From germline, CDR1 is MDHEN and CDR2 SYDVKM. The V segment lost 7 bases and the J segment 6 bases; nucleotides outside the gene matches: 10.